The rows below give T cell receptor beta chains drawn from one sample of a study of neurological immune-mediated disorders. TCRdb re-called the 5' RACE reads with MiXCR, one entry per CDR3 protein. The sample contains under 70,000 distinct CDR3 sequences, around 3.5% of which appear only once. The sample taken for sequencing was PBMCs. All receptors derive from a woman in her twenties or thirties with multiple sclerosis. CDR3s include the opening cysteine and the closing phenylalanine or tryptophan. A D gene is named only where the DNA matches it firmly. Part of the rows lack a size; the others show once, few, many or a class for expanded clones.

cdr3_aa,cdr3_nt,d_call,clone_size,v_call,cdr3_length,j_call
CASSWGMDRGPYEQYF,TGTGCCAGCAGCTGGGGGATGGACAGGGGGCCGTACGAGCAGTACTTC,TRBD1,many,TRBV5-5,16,TRBJ2-7
CASSLKWTPGGRAFYNEQFF,TGTGCCAGCAGTTTAAAATGGACACCTGGCGGCCGAGCGTTCTACAATGAGCAGTTCTTC,NA,many,TRBV27,20,TRBJ2-1
CASSLASQGGEAFF,TGCGCCAGCAGCTTGGCTAGTCAGGGGGGTGAAGCTTTCTTT,TRBD1,many,TRBV5-1,14,TRBJ1-1
CASSLAGTPASEQFF,TGTGCCAGCAGTTTGGCCGGGACACCCGCGAGCGAGCAGTTCTTC,NA,many,TRBV12-3/TRBV12-4,15,TRBJ2-1
CASSDAGTGNSYEQYF,TGTGCCAGCAGTGATGCAGGGACAGGGAATTCCTACGAGCAGTACTTC,TRBD1,many,TRBV25-1,16,TRBJ2-7
CASSYRTGGDNQPQNF,TGTGCCAGCAGCTACCGGACCGGGGGGGACAATCAGCCCCAGAATTTT,NA,few,TRBV7-8,16,TRBJ1-5
CASRSSGHTDTQYF,TGCGCCAGCCGCTCCAGCGGCCACACAGATACGCAGTATTTT,NA,many,TRBV5-1,14,TRBJ2-3
CASSRDWSEKLFF,TGCGCCAGCAGCCGGGACTGGAGTGAAAAACTGTTTTTT,NA,NA,TRBV5-1,13,TRBJ1-4
CASSLDQTDTQYF,TGCGCCAGCAGCTTGGACCAGACAGATACGCAGTATTTT,NA,many,TRBV5-1,13,TRBJ2-3
CASSADRGFGELFF,TGCGCCAGCAGCGCCGACAGGGGATTCGGGGAGCTGTTTTTT,TRBD1,many,TRBV5-1,14,TRBJ2-2
CASSLGPFNYGYTF,TGTGCCAGCAGCTTGGGACCTTTTAACTATGGCTACACCTTC,NA,many,TRBV5-6,14,TRBJ1-2
CASSEAVLWGSEQYF,TGTGCCAGCAGTGAAGCGGTGCTGTGGGGCAGCGAGCAGTACTTC,NA,many,TRBV2,15,TRBJ2-7
CASSLEGWNTEAFF,TGCGCCAGCAGCTTGGAAGGATGGAACACTGAAGCTTTCTTT,NA,many,TRBV5-1,14,TRBJ1-1
CAWSQGQGVNQPQHF,TGTGCCTGGAGCCAAGGACAGGGGGTTAATCAGCCCCAGCATTTT,TRBD1,many,TRBV30,15,TRBJ1-5
CASSATAGNTIYF,TGTGCCAGCAGCGCCACGGCCGGAAACACCATATATTTT,NA,many,TRBV7-6,13,TRBJ1-3
CATRASWANEKLFF,TGTGCCACCCGGGCCTCTTGGGCTAATGAAAAACTGTTTTTT,NA,few,TRBV15,14,TRBJ1-4
CASSYRSLDRPEAFF,TGTGCCAGCAGTTACAGGAGCCTGGACCGCCCTGAAGCTTTCTTT,NA,many,TRBV6-5,15,TRBJ1-1
CASSRALGSSYEQYF,TGTGCCAGCAGCCGAGCCTTGGGGAGCTCCTACGAGCAGTACTTC,NA,many,TRBV3-1,15,TRBJ2-7
CASSIGSSNQPQNF,TGTGCCAGCAGCATTGGGTCGAGCAATCAGCCCCAGAATTTT,NA,NA,TRBV12-3/TRBV12-4,14,TRBJ1-5
CASSQTSAIDEQYF,TGTGCCAGCAGCCAGACTAGCGCGATCGACGAGCAGTACTTC,TRBD2,many,TRBV4-2,14,TRBJ2-7
CASTNRVLFSPYGYTF,TGTGCCAGCACCAACCGGGTCTTATTTTCCCCCTATGGCTACACCTTC,NA,many,TRBV7-9,16,TRBJ1-2
CSARVTRSLSEQYF,TGCAGTGCTAGAGTTACCAGGTCATTAAGCGAGCAGTACTTC,NA,many,TRBV20-1,14,TRBJ2-7
CASTNGVNTEAFF,TGTGCCAGTACTAACGGGGTAAACACTGAAGCTTTCTTT,NA,many,TRBV6-2/TRBV6-3,13,TRBJ1-1
CSATPQGGPYEQYF,TGCAGTGCTACCCCACAGGGGGGTCCCTACGAGCAGTACTTC,TRBD1,many,TRBV20-1,14,TRBJ2-7
CASSNRGPTDTQYF,TGTGCCAGCAGCAACCGGGGCCCCACAGATACGCAGTATTTT,NA,many,TRBV27,14,TRBJ2-3
CASSPERRREAFF,TGTGCCAGCAGCCCCGAAAGGCGCCGTGAAGCTTTCTTT,NA,few,TRBV7-2,13,TRBJ1-1
CASSFRTSAITDTQYF,TGCGCCAGCAGCTTCCGGACTAGCGCGATCACAGATACGCAGTATTTT,TRBD2,many,TRBV5-1,16,TRBJ2-3